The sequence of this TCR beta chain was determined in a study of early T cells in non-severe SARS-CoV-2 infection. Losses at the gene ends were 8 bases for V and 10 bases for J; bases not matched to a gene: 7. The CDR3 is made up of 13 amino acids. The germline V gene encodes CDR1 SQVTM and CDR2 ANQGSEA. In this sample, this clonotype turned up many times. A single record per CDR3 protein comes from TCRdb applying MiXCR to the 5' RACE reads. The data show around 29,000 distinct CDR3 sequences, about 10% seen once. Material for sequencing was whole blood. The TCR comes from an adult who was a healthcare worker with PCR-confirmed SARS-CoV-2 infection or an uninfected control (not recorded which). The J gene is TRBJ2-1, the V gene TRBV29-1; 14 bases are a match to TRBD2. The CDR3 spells CSIPGLAGVEQFF. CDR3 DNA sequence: TGCAGCATCCCGGGACTAGCGGGGGTAGAGCAGTTCTTC.